Listed below are T cell receptor beta chains from one sample, sequenced in a study of T cell changes during pregnancy in multiple sclerosis. Sequencing used immunoSEQ multiplex PCR; TCRdb keeps in-frame clones, though not all of them. The table records approximately 100,000 clones, under 95% of them present only once. The sequences come from peripheral blood, collected before pregnancy. The receptors originated from a female donor with multiple sclerosis, enrolled in a pregnancy study. CDR3s include the opening cysteine and the closing phenylalanine or tryptophan. For some rows the clone size is stated as once, few or many, or as a class when expanded; others skip it.

size: .; V: TRBV20-1; CDR3: CSASRAGEQYF
size: .; V: TRBV28; CDR3: CASSPPGQVHTGELFF
size: once; V: TRBV30; CDR3: CAWSFGQTYEQYF
size: .; V: TRBV5-6; CDR3: CASSFSGGVYEQYF
size: .; V: TRBV7-9; CDR3: CASSLGTGILYNEQFF
size: .; V: TRBV10-1; CDR3: CASSESYERHGTDTQYF
size: .; V: TRBV29-1; CDR3: CSVGGLAGGPSTGELFF
size: .; V: TRBV28; CDR3: CASSSQGAKNIQYF
size: .; V: TRBV2; CDR3: CASRITGGTNEKLFF
size: .; V: TRBV28; CDR3: CASTPNSPGSYEQYF
size: few; V: TRBV2; CDR3: CASSERGQGYSPLHF
size: .; V: TRBV5-6; CDR3: CASSFSGTGGFEAFF
size: .; V: TRBV7-9; CDR3: CASSRQVVSYNEQFF
size: .; V: TRBV7-9; CDR3: CASSSGDRKNTF
size: .; V: TRBV19; CDR3: CASSIEGDTHYEQYF
size: .; V: TRBV11-3; CDR3: CASSLGPGQGTDEQFF
size: .; V: TRBV10-3; CDR3: CAIKGTEASTDTQYF
size: .; V: TRBV5-4; CDR3: CASSPHPGGYTF
size: .; V: TRBV11-3; CDR3: CASSPPGTSGIEQYF
size: .; V: TRBV21-1; CDR3: CASIVAGGETQYF
size: .; V: TRBV28; CDR3: CASSLLTPGQQETQYF
size: .; V: TRBV28; CDR3: CASSPRTGRRYYGYTF
size: .; V: TRBV27; CDR3: CASSMGQTSTDTQYF
size: .; V: TRBV6-1; CDR3: CASSPWRGRSNEQYF
size: .; V: TRBV6-5; CDR3: CASKALAKNIQYF
size: .; V: TRBV7-6; CDR3: CASSQGTSGGTETQYF
size: .; V: TRBV10-3; CDR3: CAISESAAGSGNTIYF
size: .; V: TRBV4-1; CDR3: CASSQEPRTSPNQETQYF